This is a list of T cell receptor beta chains from one sample in a study of shared clonotypes between healthy human individuals. The repertoire was sequenced with immunoSEQ multiplex PCR; TCRdb's copy has only in-frame clones and lacks some. The profile covers around 1.9 million clones, with approximately 94% appearing a single time and under 2% taken by the ten largest. Sequencing input: naive CD8+ T cells from PBMCs. These receptors were collected from a man between 18 and 29 years old in good health. Some clones in this sample may be carry-over from other donors' samples. CDR3s include the opening cysteine and the closing phenylalanine or tryptophan. D genes are given only for firm matches. A row's size may be missing; if present it is once, few, many or a size class.

v_gene	j_gene	len	abundance	d_gene	CDR3aa	CDR3nt
TRBV6-1	TRBJ2-5	14	NA	NA	CATERWGIGETQYF	TGTGCCACCGAACGTTGGGGAATAGGAGAGACCCAGTACTTC
TRBV19	TRBJ2-1	15	few	TRBD2	CASTGSGFDYNEQFF	TGTGCCAGTACTGGTAGCGGGTTCGATTACAATGAGCAGTTCTTC
TRBV29-1	TRBJ2-6	17	NA	TRBD2	CSVEGAGGVGGANVLTF	TGCAGCGTTGAAGGAGCGGGAGGGGTAGGCGGGGCCAACGTCCTGACTTTC
TRBV5-6	TRBJ1-5	13	few	NA	CASSLWSGQPQHF	TGTGCCAGCAGCCTCTGGTCGGGGCAGCCCCAGCATTTT
TRBV27	TRBJ2-7	13	NA	NA	CASSPGQTYEQYF	TGTGCCAGCAGTCCCGGACAGACGTACGAGCAGTACTTC
TRBV7-9	TRBJ2-1	14	NA	NA	CASSPLDSYNEQFF	TGTGCCAGCAGCCCCCTCGACAGCTACAATGAGCAGTTCTTC
TRBV7-9	TRBJ1-5	14	NA	TRBD1	CASSVDRVDQPQHF	TGTGCCAGCAGCGTCGACAGGGTGGATCAGCCCCAGCATTTT
TRBV11-3	TRBJ2-7	14	NA	NA	CASSPGGSSYEQYF	TGTGCCAGCAGTCCTGGGGGGAGCTCCTACGAGCAGTACTTC
TRBV11-2	TRBJ2-1	15	NA	TRBD2	CASSLGTSALNEQFF	TGTGCCAGCAGCTTAGGGACTAGCGCCCTCAATGAGCAGTTCTTC
TRBV27	TRBJ2-3	17	NA	NA	CASSGARLDGSIYTQYF	TGTGCCAGCAGTGGGGCCAGACTCGACGGATCAATTTATACGCAGTATTTT
TRBV4-1	TRBJ1-2	14	NA	NA	CASSQVAGSYGYTF	TGCGCCAGCAGCCAAGTAGCAGGGAGCTATGGCTACACCTTC
TRBV5-1	TRBJ2-2	15	NA	TRBD1	CASSPDRANTGELFF	TGCGCCAGCAGTCCCGACAGGGCTAACACCGGGGAGCTGTTTTTT
TRBV6-1	TRBJ2-2	15	once	TRBD2	CASSDRREIPGELFF	TGTGCCAGCAGTGATCGGCGGGAGATCCCCGGGGAGCTGTTTTTT
TRBV29-1	TRBJ2-4	12	once	NA	CSAMTEKNIQYF	TGCAGCGCAATGACAGAGAAAAACATTCAGTACTTC
TRBV27	TRBJ2-1	17	once	TRBD2	CASSLRLAGGQGNEQFF	TGTGCCAGCAGTTTACGCCTAGCGGGAGGTCAAGGTAATGAGCAGTTCTTC
TRBV28	TRBJ2-3	16	NA	TRBD2	CASRPLAGDREDTQYF	TGTGCCAGCAGACCCTTGGCGGGAGATCGAGAAGATACGCAGTATTTT
TRBV9	TRBJ2-7	13	few	NA	CASSVGVSYEQYF	TGTGCCAGCAGCGTAGGAGTGTCCTACGAGCAGTACTTC
TRBV28	TRBJ2-7	16	NA	NA	CASRISFGTPAYEQYF	TGTGCCAGCAGAATAAGTTTTGGGACCCCCGCCTACGAGCAGTACTTC
TRBV5-1	TRBJ2-1	16	NA	TRBD1	CASSPSDRPYGGEQFF	TGCGCCAGCAGCCCTTCGGACAGGCCCTATGGTGGTGAGCAGTTCTTC
TRBV2	TRBJ2-7	14	NA	TRBD1	CASRNRDRGNEQYF	TGTGCCAGCAGAAACCGGGACAGGGGCAACGAGCAGTACTTC
TRBV5-4	TRBJ2-3	14	NA	NA	CASSYRDFTDTQYF	TGTGCCAGCAGCTACCGGGACTTCACAGATACGCAGTATTTT
TRBV5-4	TRBJ2-2	16	NA	TRBD2	CAEARMGGTNTGELFF	TGTGCCGAGGCGAGGATGGGAGGGACTAACACCGGGGAGCTGTTTTTT
TRBV7-9	TRBJ1-1	12	NA	NA	CASSPEGTEAFF	TGTGCCAGCAGCCCAGAGGGGACTGAAGCTTTCTTT
TRBV4-1	TRBJ2-1	16	NA	TRBD2	CASSPSSGISYNEQFF	TGCGCCAGCAGCCCCTCCAGCGGGATCAGCTACAATGAGCAGTTCTTC
TRBV9	TRBJ2-3	16	NA	NA	CASSVVPGTSTDTQYF	TGTGCCAGCAGCGTAGTCCCGGGGACTAGCACAGATACGCAGTATTTT
TRBV5-6	TRBJ2-7	14	NA	NA	CASSLGPASYEQYF	TGTGCCAGCAGCTTGGGTCCCGCATCCTACGAGCAGTACTTC
TRBV15	TRBJ2-7	13	NA	NA	CATSRANVYEQYF	TGTGCCACCAGCAGGGCGAACGTCTACGAGCAGTACTTC
TRBV15	TRBJ2-3	16	NA	TRBD2	CATSRDQTSGTDTQYF	TGTGCCACCAGCAGAGATCAGACTAGCGGCACAGATACGCAGTATTTT
TRBV5-5	TRBJ2-7	15	NA	NA	CASSGVFPVTYEQYF	TGTGCCAGCAGCGGGGTTTTCCCGGTAACCTACGAGCAGTACTTC
TRBV28	TRBJ2-1	17	NA	TRBD1	CASSQILRDRENNEQFF	TGTGCCAGCAGTCAAATCCTCCGGGACAGGGAGAACAATGAGCAGTTCTTC
TRBV28	TRBJ1-2	14	NA	TRBD1	CASSLTGGSYGYTF	TGTGCCAGCAGTTTAACAGGGGGGAGCTATGGCTACACCTTC
TRBV4-1	TRBJ2-1	16	NA	NA	CASSQLGPGTYNEQFF	TGCGCCAGCAGCCAACTTGGGCCGGGAACTTACAATGAGCAGTTCTTC
TRBV4-2	TRBJ2-1	17	NA	NA	CASSQDSIAGQNNEQFF	TGTGCCAGCAGCCAAGACTCTATCGCGGGCCAAAACAATGAGCAGTTCTTC
TRBV7-9	TRBJ2-1	15	once	TRBD1	CASRSGTVSYNEQFF	TGTGCCAGCAGGTCCGGGACAGTCTCCTACAATGAGCAGTTCTTC
TRBV11-2	TRBJ2-1	16	NA	TRBD2	CASSSNPSGTYNEQFF	TGTGCCAGCAGCTCCAACCCTAGCGGGACCTACAATGAGCAGTTCTTC
TRBV5-4	TRBJ2-1	16	NA	TRBD2	CASSLDRGLADNEQFF	TGTGCCAGCAGCTTGGACCGTGGACTAGCGGACAATGAGCAGTTCTTC
TRBV28	TRBJ1-1	16	NA	NA	CASSSRQGLVNTEAFF	TGTGCCAGCAGTTCTCGTCAGGGCCTGGTGAACACTGAAGCTTTCTTT
TRBV7-9	TRBJ1-2	14	NA	NA	CASSLADRSYGYTF	TGTGCCAGCAGCTTAGCGGACCGATCCTATGGCTACACCTTC
TRBV7-9	TRBJ2-7	14	NA	NA	CASTQGLLLREQYF	TGTGCCAGCACCCAGGGTCTTCTTCTAAGGGAGCAGTACTTC
TRBV4-3	TRBJ2-5	17	once	TRBD1	CASSQAVLQGAEETQYF	TGCGCCAGCAGCCAAGCCGTATTACAGGGGGCCGAGGAGACCCAGTACTTC
TRBV18	TRBJ2-2	15	NA	NA	CASSPETLATGELFF	TGTGCCAGCTCACCCGAGACATTGGCCACCGGGGAGCTGTTTTTT
TRBV5-1	TRBJ2-7	13	NA	TRBD1	CASGGQGPHEQYF	TGCGCCAGCGGGGGACAGGGCCCTCACGAGCAGTACTTC
TRBV15	TRBJ1-4	16	NA	TRBD1	CATSRDGRGPGEKLFF	TGTGCCACCAGCAGAGATGGCAGGGGGCCGGGTGAAAAACTGTTTTTT
TRBV21-1	TRBJ1-1	15	once	NA	CASSPRDASATEAFF	TGTGCCAGCAGCCCGCGGGACGCCTCTGCCACTGAAGCTTTCTTT